The present T cell receptor beta chain was sequenced within a study of beta chain features in type 1 diabetes. Study-level findings and limits: Whether TCRB rearrangement is influenced by HLA type went unresolved here. VDJ junctions from type 1 diabetes patients carried fewer insertions and larger deletions.

Many counts were recorded for this clone. What it binds is unknown. The sample carries other DNA sequences with the same CDR3. A CD45RO/CCR7/CD25/CD127/CD95/CD27 panel sorted naive, central memory, regulatory and stem cell-like memory CD4+ cells. Purity (above 98%) was reached by all sorted populations. Expressed TCRB transcripts were sequenced because the isolated RNA had all been reverse transcribed beforehand. This table comes from immunoSEQ multiplex PCR, and its TCRdb copy is limited to in-frame clones, with some not included. The table lists about 290,000 clones, 8% of them singletons, with approximately 0.99% in the top ten. The source is a young woman in good health. Sample: central memory CD4+ T cells from blood.

This chain's CDR3 is CASSGLAVPYNEQFF. The CDR3 DNA reads TGTGCCAGCAGCGGTTTAGCGGTCCCCTACAATGAGCAGTTCTTC. J is TRBJ2-1 and V is TRBV9; D perhaps matches TRBD2 (6 bases). Trimming took off 3 bases at V and 2 bases at J, with 12 bases between the two ends. This CDR3 has 15 residues. The V gene's germline CDR1 is SGDLS and CDR2 YYNGEE.